This T cell receptor (beta chain) was obtained from a study of T cells in localized non-small cell lung cancer. Overall study results and limits: Only one tumor region went through sequencing, so heterogeneity may still be there.

Sequencing was performed with immunoSEQ multiplex PCR; in TCRdb, only in-frame clones are kept and a portion is missing. This table has about 31,000 clones, roughly 87% appearing once. Turning to this clone: Antigen: not known.

V gave up 0 bases and J gave up 7 bases; unmatched junction bases: 7. CDR3 length equals 16 residues. CDR1 is SGHTA and CDR2 is FQGTGA in the germline V gene. Specimen: peripheral blood mononuclear cells, collected before any cancer treatment. The source is a woman aged 35 to 75 with stage III lung adenocarcinoma. The chain links TRBV7-3 to TRBJ1-4, with 8 positions matching TRBD1. This CDR3 reads CASSLTGGQAREKLFF. In DNA form, the CDR3 reads TGTGCCAGCAGCTTAACGGGGGGACAGGCTCGTGAAAAACTGTTTTTT. The whole variable domain, remainder taken from reference TRBV7-3 and TRBJ1-4, is GAGVSQTPSNKVTEKGKYVELRCDPISGHTALYWYRQSLGQGPEFLIYFQGTGAADDSGLPNDRFFAVRPEGSVSTLKIQRTERGDSAVYLCASSLTGGQAREKLFFGSGTQLSVL.